The 14 T cell receptor beta chains reported below all come from one sample, sequenced in a study of beta chain features in type 1 diabetes. Sequencing targeted expressed TCRB transcripts, as all isolated RNA had been reverse transcribed. Profiled with immunoSEQ multiplex PCR; TCRdb holds only in-frame clones, not every one. The table includes approximately 100,000 clones, approximately 39% detected once. Sequencing input: stem cell memory CD4+ T cells from blood. The receptors were gathered from a young woman in good health.

In this sample, this clone turned up a few times. This sequence joins TRBV29-1 and TRBJ2-3; D is possibly TRBD2 (5 bases). Trimming removed 7 bases from V and 6 bases from J, with 17 bases in between. Germline assignment: CDR1 SQVTM and CDR2 ANQGSEA. The CDR3 has 13 residues. The CDR3 bases are TGCAGCGCGGATGGAGGTGCCTGGGATACGCAGTATTTT. Amino acid sequence: CSADGGAWDTQYF.

J is TRBJ1-1 and V is TRBV4-1; no clear D. V was shortened by 4 bases and J by 0 bases, with 18 bases between the two germline ends. This CDR3 spans 17 amino acids. Germline V gene sequence: CDR1 MGHRA, CDR2 YSYEKL. The CDR3 nucleotides are TGCGCCAGCAGCCCCCCCCGGGAAGGGCTAATGAACACTGAAGCTTTCTTT. This encodes CASSPPREGLMNTEAFF.

The V gene is TRBV5-1, the J gene TRBJ2-1; 13 bases agree with TRBD2. There are 15 residues in the CDR3. Germline CDR1 SGHRS, CDR2 YFSETQ. V was clipped by 3 bases and J by 7 bases; unmatched bases: 4. The CDR3 region has the DNA TGCGCCAGCAGCTGGACTAGCGGGAGTAGGAATGAGCAGTTCTTC. The encoded protein is CASSWTSGSRNEQFF.

The chain joins TRBV29-1 to TRBJ1-4; 7 positions agree with TRBD1. The CDR3 runs 13 residues. Germline CDR1 reads SQVTM; CDR2 reads ANQGSEA. The V segment lost 6 bases and the J segment 5 bases; nucleotides outside the gene matches: 6. Here the CDR3 DNA reads TGCAGCGTGATGGACAGGTTGAATGAAAAACTGTTTTTT. Translating it yields CSVMDRLNEKLFF. Combining the CDR3 with reference TRBV29-1 and TRBJ1-4 gives the whole variable domain SAVISQKPSRDICQRGTSLTIQCQVDSQVTMMFWYRQQPGQSLTLIATANQGSEATYESGFVIDKFPISRPNLTFSTLTVSNMSPEDSSIYLCSVMDRLNEKLFFGSGTQLSVL.

The sample holds a few counts of this clone. This chain uses TRBV10-3 with TRBJ2-7; D perhaps matches TRBD1 (6 bases). Trimming took off 8 bases at V and 3 bases at J, with 14 bases between the two ends. CDR3 size: 13 residues. Germline CDR1 is ENHRY and CDR2 is SYGVKD. The CDR3 DNA is TGTGCCATCGGTAAGGGGGTTGACTACGAGCAGTACTTC. It encodes CAIGKGVDYEQYF.

This clone showed up just a few times. The genes are TRBV7-9 and TRBJ2-5; 8 nucleotides agree with TRBD1. J lost 2 bases, V lost 3 bases, and 8 bases had no gene match. CDR1 is SEHNR, CDR2 FQNEAQ, per germline (reference sequence). The CDR3 contains 16 residues. The CDR3 loop is CASSFNPRTGQETQYF. DNA for the CDR3: TGTGCCAGCAGCTTTAACCCCCGGACAGGGCAAGAGACCCAGTACTTC.

Comment on this clone: An end of the junction differs from the germline gene, which may be a read error. The chain employs TRBV7-9 and TRBJ2-7, with TRBD1 as a possible D gene (6 bases). Germline V gene sequence: CDR1 SEHNR, CDR2 FQNEAQ (reference sequence). The CDR3 has 12 amino acids. The CDR3 DNA follows: TGTGCCAGCAGCTTAGTGGGGGCTAGCCACATCTTC. Its protein is CASSLVGASHIF.

The CDR3: CAISVGLDRHEQYF. The CDR3 DNA reads TGTGCCATCAGCGTAGGACTAGATCGGCACGAGCAGTACTTC. This sequence joins TRBV10-3 and TRBJ2-7, with TRBD2 identical over 7 bases. The CDR3 totals 14 residues. V dropped 6 bases and J dropped 5; count of bases not matched to a gene: 10. The germline CDR1 and CDR2 sequences are ENHRY and SYGVKD.

The chain has TRBV7-9 and TRBJ2-7, with 8 nucleotides matching TRBD1. The V and J ends lost 5 bases and 4 bases, in that order; junction bases with no gene match: 7. The CDR3 is made up of 14 amino acids. In germline, CDR1 is SEHNR, CDR2 FQNEAQ (reference sequence). This chain's CDR3 is CASSVQGARYEQYF. The CDR3 region has the DNA TGTGCCAGCAGCGTCCAGGGGGCGCGGTACGAGCAGTACTTC. Full variable domain (outside the CDR3, taken from reference TRBV7-9 and TRBJ2-7): DTGVSQNPRHKITKRGQNVTFRCDPISEHNRLYWYRQTLGQGPEFLTYFQNEAQLEKSRLLSDRFSAERPKGSFSTLEIQRTEQGDSAMYLCASSVQGARYEQYFGPGTRLTVT.

The rearrangement joins TRBV28 to TRBJ2-7, with D possibly matching TRBD2 (6 bases). This CDR3 has 17 residues. The V gene lost 6 bases and the J gene lost 0 bases, with 21 bases spanning the gap. CDR1 MDHEN and CDR2 SYDVKM come from the germline V gene. The CDR3 spells CASRTRFGRQPSYEQYF. CDR3 in DNA: TGTGCCAGCAGGACAAGGTTTGGGAGGCAGCCCTCCTACGAGCAGTACTTC.

The chain has TRBV5-8 and TRBJ2-1, with 7 bases matching TRBD2. This CDR3 is built from 15 residues. Trimming cost V 3 bases and J 8 bases; bases outside gene matches: 11. In germline, CDR1 is SGHTS, CDR2 YDEGEE. CDR3 DNA sequence: TGTGCCAGCAGCTGGGGAGGGCCGGGGTCGGATGAGCAGTTCTTC. Protein sequence: CASSWGGPGSDEQFF.

This clone occurred a few times. This chain links TRBV6-1 with TRBJ2-7; D unclear. The CDR3 is 11 residues long. V gave up 4 bases and J gave up 3 bases, with 4 bases separating them. CDR1 is MNHNS and CDR2 is SASEGT in the germline V gene. The CDR3 sequence: CASSGDYEQYF. The CDR3 DNA reads TGTGCCAGCAGTGGCGACTACGAGCAGTACTTC.

The chain has TRBV6-5 and TRBJ2-7; D is perhaps TRBD2 (6 bases). Germline CDR1 and CDR2: MNHEY and SVGAGI. The CDR3 totals 14 residues. The DNA for the CDR3 is TGTGCAGCCTACTCCGCCGGGAGCTCCTACGAGCAGTACTTC. Translated: CAAYSAGSSYEQYF.

This clone was found a few times. The chain couples TRBV27 to TRBJ1-2; D ambiguous. The germline V gene has CDR1 MNHEY and CDR2 SMNVEV (reference sequence). The CDR3 spans 15 residues. The ends were cut back, 3 bases at V and 0 bases at J, with 11 bases in the middle. The CDR3 region has the DNA TGTGCCAGCAGTTTTTCCGCAGGCCCTAACTATGGCTACACCTTC. It specifies CASSFSAGPNYGYTF.